This entry is about one T cell receptor (beta chain). Germline CDR1 is SNHLY and CDR2 is FYNNEI. V lost 7 bases, J lost 7 bases, and 16 bases lay in between. The CDR3 is 13 amino acids. This entry is derived from a study of blood T cell repertoires in COVID-19. Assay: immunoSEQ multiplex PCR; the TCRdb copy retains only in-frame clones and omits some. In the table there are about 190,000 clones, around 85% of which are singletons. The chain couples TRBV2 to TRBJ2-5; the D gene is possibly TRBD2 (7 bases). Sequenced input: peripheral blood. The TCR sequence derives from an older man with active or convalescent COVID-19. CDR3 nucleotides: TGTGCCAGCACGCGGGGGCCCCGAGGGACCCAGTACTTC. Protein: CASTRGPRGTQYF. The whole variable domain, remainder taken from reference TRBV2 and TRBJ2-5, is EPEVTQTPSHQVTQMGQEVILRCVPISNHLYFYWYRQILGQKVEFLVSFYNNEISEKSEIFDDQFSVERPDGSNFTLKIRSTKLEDSAMYFCASTRGPRGTQYFGPGTRLLVL.